A single sample is the source of the 5 T cell receptor beta chains below, sequenced in a study of T-cell reconstitution after alpha-beta-depleted transplantation in children. During its preparation, the TCRbeta library received unique molecular identifiers. TCRdb reprocessed the PCR reads with MiXCR, giving one entry per CDR3 protein. The sample has around 130,000 distinct CDR3 sequences; roughly 10% are singletons. The sequencing used PBMCs, mostly from graft donor cells, collected 180 days after TCRalphabeta/CD19-depleted stem cell transplant. These TCRs come from a girl under three years old who had a stem cell transplant for combined immunodeficiency, so the T cells may come from the graft donor.

This clonotype has a count of ten or more. The V gene is TRBV7-2, the J gene TRBJ1-3; no clear D. This CDR3 is 13 amino acids long. V lost 3 bases, J lost 7 bases, and 10 bases lay in between. Germline CDR1 and CDR2: SGHTA and FQGNSA. This CDR3 reads CASSFGPRNTIYF. The DNA of the CDR3 is TGTGCCAGCAGCTTTGGCCCGCGGAACACCATATATTTT.

The rearrangement links TRBV20-1 to TRBJ1-5; possible D gene TRBD1, 6 bases. This CDR3 contains 13 residues. V gave up 3 bases and J gave up 5 bases, with 11 bases separating them. In germline, CDR1 is DFQATT, CDR2 SNEGSKA (reference sequence). CDR3 residues: CSASAGGHQPQHF. DNA for the CDR3: TGCAGTGCTAGTGCTGGGGGGCATCAGCCCCAGCATTTT.

This clonotype was observed a few times. DNA for the CDR3: TGCGCCAGCAGCCTGTCCGGGACGGGGAAAGAGACCCAGTACTTC. Encoded protein: CASSLSGTGKETQYF. V usage is TRBV5-1 and J usage is TRBJ2-5; D tentatively reads TRBD1 or TRBD2 (5 bases each). Germline V gene data show CDR1 as SGHRS and CDR2 as YFSETQ. Trimming shortened V by 4 bases and J by 3 bases, and 16 bases separated the two germline ends. This CDR3 is built from 15 residues.

This rearrangement joins TRBV7-2 to TRBJ2-2; TRBD1 matches at 8 bases. Germline values: CDR1 SGHTA, CDR2 FQGNSA. J was trimmed by 6 bases and V by 1 base; bases with no gene match: 1. The CDR3 is 14 residues long. The CDR3 bases are TGTGCCAGCAGCTTAGGGACAGGGCCCGGGGAGCTGTTTTTT. Translation: CASSLGTGPGELFF. Variable domain in full (rest from reference TRBV7-2 and TRBJ2-2): GAGVSQSPSNKVTEKGKDVELRCDPISGHTALYWYRQSLGQGLEFLIYFQGNSAPDKSGLPSDRFSAERTGGSVSTLTIQRTQQEDSAVYLCASSLGTGPGELFFGEGSRLTVL.

This clonotype was detected ten times or more. This chain links TRBV29-1 with TRBJ2-2, with D perhaps TRBD1 (5 bases). The length of the CDR3 is 12 residues. Trimming took 6 bases from V and 4 from J, leaving 9 bases between them. Germline-derived CDR1 and CDR2 are SQVTM and ANQGSEA. DNA for the CDR3: TGCAGCGTCGACAGAGGCACCGGGGAGCTGTTTTTT. Protein product: CSVDRGTGELFF.